This T cell receptor beta chain derives from a study of blood T cell repertoires in COVID-19. Study in general: Sites in the United States, Italy and Spain provided acute and convalescent COVID-19 samples. The analysed material was cDNA or gDNA that came from T cells, B-cell-depleted T cells, or PBMCs.

Source study methods: Nucleated cell counts were estimated from reference gene primer amplification. Clones were sequenced by immunoSEQ multiplex PCR, and TCRdb holds only the in-frame ones, with some missing. V and J calls plus clone size are reproduced from that table; the DNA served to infer D and trimming. The table shows over 80,000 clones, with 86% occurring only once. This CDR3 is built from 13 residues. Deletions cut 6 bases from V and 7 bases from J, with 12 bases between. Germline CDR1 and CDR2: MNHGY and SVAAGI. The material sequenced was peripheral blood. This TCR was recovered from a man aged 45-65 years with acute or convalescent COVID-19. The chain combines TRBV6-9 with TRBJ2-2; D call uncertain. DNA for the CDR3: TGTGCCAGCAGCCCTCGTAACGGCGGGGAGCTGTTTTTT. The encoded protein is CASSPRNGGELFF.